Below, one T cell receptor (beta chain) is given with its context. Its antigen is not known. The CDR3 loop spans 13 amino acids. Per germline, CDR1 LGHNT and CDR2 FRNRAP. The V gene end was trimmed by 6 bases and the J gene end by 5 bases; junction bases not matched to a gene: 4. These data originate in a study of cytomegalovirus exposure and HLA in healthy donors. Study outcomes and limitations: Researchers reported that a few CMV-associated chains were confirmed in vitro as CMV antigen-specific. There were about 160 TCR beta chains listed as cytomegalovirus-associated.

Sequenced by immunoSEQ multiplex PCR; TCRdb stores in-frame clones only, minus some. The sample yields some 110,000 clones, approximately 85% seen once. Sequenced: PBMCs. The sequence was collected from a man younger than 35 in good health and CMV-seronegative. This chain joins TRBV12-5 and TRBJ2-5; 9 bases align to TRBD1. CDR3 sequence: CASGPDRGETQYF. As DNA, the CDR3 is TGTGCTAGTGGGCCGGACAGGGGTGAGACCCAGTACTTC.